Shown below are 7 T cell receptor beta chains from a single sample sequenced in a study of T cell repertoires in cytomegalovirus infection. TCRdb independently ran MiXCR on the reads; one entry per CDR3 protein. The repertoire holds a few hundred thousand distinct CDR3 sequences, with around 8.7% as singletons. Sequencing used PBMCs. The receptors stem from a human donor in good health (CMV status not recorded). Some clones in this sample may be carry-over from other donors' samples.

The chain couples TRBV6-1 to TRBJ1-2; TRBD1 matches 11 bases. Germline V gene sequence: CDR1 MNHNS, CDR2 SASEGT. The CDR3 has 17 residues. V was clipped by 6 bases and J by 3 bases; unmatched bases: 12. The CDR3 bases are TGTGCCAGCAGCCCCCCGGGACAGGGGGGCAGTGACTATGGCTACACCTTC. It yields the protein CASSPPGQGGSDYGYTF.

There are many counts of this clonotype. The chain combines TRBV6-2 or TRBV6-3 with TRBJ2-2; D gene unclear. Per germline, CDR1 MNHEY and CDR2 SVGEGT. The CDR3 spans 18 residues. V was pared by 7 bases and J by 4 bases, with 25 bases between. Here the CDR3 reads CASNLDGPPGRRTGELFF. CDR3 nucleotides: TGTGCCAGCAATCTGGACGGCCCCCCAGGTAGACGCACCGGGGAGCTGTTTTTT.

This clonotype came up a few times. The CDR3 loop reads CSDLTSGSQETQYF. Here the CDR3 DNA reads TGCAGCGATTTGACTAGCGGGAGTCAAGAGACCCAGTACTTC. This chain uses TRBV29-1 with TRBJ2-5, with 12 bases aligning to TRBD2. CDR1 is SQVTM and CDR2 is ANQGSEA in the germline V gene. The junction had 5 bases not matched to a gene; V was cut back by 7 bases and J by 2 bases. The CDR3 is 14 amino acids.

Many counts were recorded for this clonotype. V usage is TRBV7-2 and J usage is TRBJ1-1, with 7 bases fitting TRBD1. V gave up 3 bases and J gave up 1 base; unmatched junction bases: 5. The CDR3 is made up of 15 amino acids. Germline CDR1 is SGHTA and CDR2 is FQGNSA. CDR3 region: CASSFRDSPNTEAFF. CDR3 coding DNA: TGTGCCAGCAGCTTCCGGGACAGCCCGAACACTGAAGCTTTCTTT.

This clonotype has at least ten counts. V gene TRBV7-9 combines with J gene TRBJ2-3, with D maybe TRBD2 (6 bases). CDR1 is SEHNR and CDR2 is FQNEAQ in the germline V gene (reference sequence). Trimming stripped 2 bases from V and 5 bases from J, with 14 bases between. The CDR3 loop spans 15 amino acids. Here the CDR3 reads CASSLSMGRGDTQYF. The CDR3 DNA reads TGTGCCAGCAGCTTATCGATGGGGCGGGGAGATACGCAGTATTTT.

Ten or more counts support this clonotype. The V call is TRBV27, the J call TRBJ2-5, with D perhaps TRBD2 (6 bases). V dropped 8 bases and J dropped 5 bases, with 15 bases sitting between them. Germline V gene lookup returns CDR1 MNHEY and CDR2 SMNVEV (reference sequence). The CDR3 totals 13 residues. The chain's CDR3 is CASPVSAGETQYF. CDR3 sequence (DNA): TGTGCCAGCCCAGTTTCGGCGGGGGAGACCCAGTACTTC.

The table lists this clonotype with many counts. CDR3 nucleotide sequence: TGTGCCACCGGTGGGGAAGGGCCCCGTTTTGGGGCCAACGTCCTGACTTTC. This codes for CATGGEGPRFGANVLTF. This rearrangement joins TRBV6-1 to TRBJ2-6; no clear D. Deletions cut 10 bases from V and 3 bases from J, with 22 bases between. CDR1 and CDR2 from the germline V gene are MNHNS and SASEGT. The CDR3 is made up of 17 amino acids.